The 32 T cell receptor beta chains listed next were all sequenced from one sample in a study of cytomegalovirus exposure and HLA in healthy donors. Assay: immunoSEQ multiplex PCR; the TCRdb copy retains only in-frame clones and omits some. The table lists some 150,000 clones, 85% to 90% of them singletons. The sample was PBMCs. The receptors come from a woman between 18 and 29 years old in good health and CMV-seropositive.

The V gene is TRBV29-1, the J gene TRBJ2-3; 10 bases match TRBD2. The CDR3 runs 14 residues. Trimming removed 8 bases from V and 2 bases from J; junction bases left unmatched: 7. Germline V gives CDR1 SQVTM, CDR2 ANQGSEA. The CDR3 region has the DNA TGCAGCTTTTGGAGCGGGAGGGCCACAGATACGCAGTATTTT. Translation: CSFWSGRATDTQYF.

The chain is built from TRBV19 and TRBJ1-5, with no clear D. Trimming took 2 bases from V and 0 from J, leaving 11 bases between them. Germline CDR1 LNHDA, CDR2 SQIVND (reference sequence). This CDR3 spans 16 amino acids. CDR3 protein: CASSIRFRNSNQPQHF. Here the CDR3 DNA reads TGTGCCAGTAGTATACGGTTCCGCAATAGCAATCAGCCCCAGCATTTT. The whole variable domain, filled in from reference TRBV19 and TRBJ1-5, reads DGGITQSPKYLFRKEGQNVTLSCEQNLNHDAMYWYRQDPGQGLRLIYYSQIVNDFQKGDIAEGYSVSREKKESFPLTVTSAQKNPTAFYLCASSIRFRNSNQPQHFGDGTRLSIL.

The genes are TRBV2 and TRBJ2-1; TRBD1 matches 7 bases. Germline lookup yields CDR1 SNHLY and CDR2 FYNNEI. This CDR3 has 10 amino acids. Trimming took 9 bases from V and 13 from J; bases not matched to a gene: 6. CDR3 loop: CASGQVLQFF. The CDR3, as DNA: TGTGCCAGTGGACAGGTCCTCCAGTTCTTC.

CDR3 residues: CASSGQGGQPQHF. The CDR3 DNA is TGTGCCAGCAGTGGTCAGGGAGGTCAGCCCCAGCATTTT. V gene TRBV27 combines with J gene TRBJ1-5, with a tentative D call TRBD1 (5 bases). The CDR3 has 13 amino acids. V was clipped by 5 bases and J by 6 bases, with 11 bases between them. Germline assignment: CDR1 MNHEY and CDR2 SMNVEV (reference sequence).

The chain uses TRBV20-1 and TRBJ1-1; D not resolved. Trimming pared 4 bases from V and 1 base from J, leaving 4 bases between. The CDR3 runs to 11 residues. Looked up from germline, CDR1 is DFQATT and CDR2 is SNEGSKA (reference sequence). Here the CDR3 reads CSANQNTEAFF. In nucleotides, the CDR3 is TGCAGTGCTAATCAGAACACTGAAGCTTTCTTT.

About this clone: The same CDR3 arises from other DNA sequences in this sample as well. The chain joins TRBV5-1 to TRBJ1-1, with D maybe TRBD1 (5 bases). This CDR3 is built from 15 residues. Trimming cost V 0 bases and J 0 bases, with 9 bases left between them. CDR1 SGHRS and CDR2 YFSETQ come from the germline V gene. The CDR3 is CASSLGRGMNTEAFF. CDR3 nucleotides: TGCGCCAGCAGCTTGGGAAGGGGCATGAACACTGAAGCTTTCTTT.

This clone was observed a handful of times. This sequence joins TRBV19 and TRBJ1-1; TRBD1 matches 8 bases. In germline, CDR1 is LNHDA, CDR2 SQIVND (reference sequence). The CDR3 covers 14 residues. The V segment lost 6 bases and the J segment 4 bases; nucleotides outside the gene matches: 7. The CDR3 loop is CASSRTGSVTEAFF. CDR3 nucleotides: TGTGCCAGTAGCCGGACAGGGAGCGTCACTGAAGCTTTCTTT.

V usage is TRBV6-1 and J usage is TRBJ1-4, with 7 nucleotides matching TRBD1. Trimming at V came to 6 bases and at J to 6 bases, leaving 10 bases not matched to a gene. Germline loops: CDR1 MNHNS, CDR2 SASEGT. This CDR3 comprises 15 residues. CDR3 nucleotide sequence: TGTGCCAGCAGAGGGGAAAGGGGGCATGATGAAAAACTGTTTTTT. Translated: CASRGERGHDEKLFF.

The V and J genes are TRBV30 and TRBJ2-1; 12 bases agree with TRBD2. The V segment lost 2 bases and the J segment 9 bases; nucleotides outside the gene matches: 8. The CDR3 is made up of 15 amino acids. CDR1 and CDR2 (germline): GTSNPN, SVGIG (reference sequence). The CDR3 sequence: CAWSSTSGRVGEQFF. The CDR3 DNA reads as TGTGCCTGGAGTTCGACTAGCGGGAGAGTTGGTGAGCAGTTCTTC. Full variable domain (outside the CDR3, taken from reference TRBV30 and TRBJ2-1): SQTIHQWPATLVQPVGSPLSLECTVEGTSNPNLYWYRQAAGRGLQLLFYSVGIGQISSEVPQNLSASRPQDRQFILSSKKLLLSDSGFYLCAWSSTSGRVGEQFFGPGTRLTVL.

This chain connects TRBV4-3 to TRBJ1-2, with D unresolved. This CDR3 is 14 amino acids long. CDR1 and CDR2 (germline): LGHNA, YSLEER. V was cut by 4 bases and J by 0 bases, with 9 bases left in between. The CDR3 sequence: CASSRSSTNYGYTF. CDR3 bases: TGCGCCAGCAGCCGGTCCAGTACTAACTATGGCTACACCTTC.

This clone was seen once. CDR3 coding DNA: TGTGCCAGCAGCTTAGGACTAGCGGAGACCTACGAGCAGTACTTC. Translation: CASSLGLAETYEQYF. The V gene is TRBV7-8, the J gene TRBJ2-7, with 9 bases identical to TRBD2. This CDR3 spans 15 amino acids. Germline V lookup: CDR1 SGHVS, CDR2 FQNEAQ. Unmatched junction bases numbered 3, after V lost 1 base and J lost 2 bases. Full variable domain (rest looked up from reference TRBV7-8 and TRBJ2-7): GAGVSQSPRYKVAKRGQDVALRCDPISGHVSLFWYQQALGQGPEFLTYFQNEAQLDKSGLPSDRFFAERPEGSVSTLKIQRTQQEDSAVYLCASSLGLAETYEQYFGPGTRLTVT.

The chain employs TRBV27 and TRBJ2-2, with D maybe TRBD2 (6 bases). This CDR3 is built from 17 residues. Per germline, CDR1 MNHEY and CDR2 SMNVEV (reference sequence). The ends were cut back, 5 bases at V and 8 bases at J, with 24 bases in the middle. In nucleotides, the CDR3 is TGTGCCAGCAGTCTCGAAGCGGGCCCCCCGGTTTATGGGGAGCTGTTTTTT. Its protein is CASSLEAGPPVYGELFF.

The sample holds one count of this clone. V and J are TRBV18 and TRBJ1-4; 7 nucleotides match TRBD1. J gave up 7 bases and V 6 bases, and 8 bases lay outside the gene matches. Germline values: CDR1 KGHSH, CDR2 LQKENI. The CDR3 has 14 residues. CDR3 residues: CASSLNTGVEKLFF. The CDR3, as DNA: TGTGCCAGCTCCCTAAATACAGGGGTTGAAAAACTGTTTTTT.

This chain joins TRBV18 and TRBJ1-5; D ambiguous. V lost 6 bases to trimming and J lost 1 base, with 13 bases between them. The CDR3 length is 15 residues. The germline CDR1 and CDR2 sequences are KGHSH and LQKENI. The chain's CDR3 is CASSREHSSNQPQHF. CDR3 nucleotide sequence: TGTGCCAGCTCGCGAGAGCACTCGAGCAATCAGCCCCAGCATTTT. The entire variable domain, with the rest obtained from reference TRBV18 and TRBJ1-5, is as follows: NAGVMQNPRHLVRRRGQEARLRCSPMKGHSHVYWYRQLPEEGLKFMVYLQKENIIDESGMPKERFSAEFPKEGPSILRIQQVVRGDSAAYFCASSREHSSNQPQHFGDGTRLSIL.

In this sample, this clone turned up once. This chain uses TRBV6-5 with TRBJ1-2, with D possibly being TRBD1 (6 bases). Per the germline V gene, CDR1 is MNHEY and CDR2 is SVGAGI. Trimming cost V 2 bases and J 6 bases, with 10 bases left between them. The CDR3 is 13 residues long. The chain's CDR3 is CASSYDRQDGYTF. Here the CDR3 DNA reads TGTGCCAGCAGTTACGACAGGCAAGATGGCTACACCTTC.

The V and J genes are TRBV27 and TRBJ2-7; 7 bases line up with TRBD1. In germline, CDR1 is MNHEY, CDR2 SMNVEV (reference sequence). The CDR3 is made up of 16 amino acids. With 6 bases clipped from V and 4 bases from J, the junction kept 15 bases outside the gene matches. CDR3 amino acids: CASSRLGQSFGYEQYF. Written as DNA, the CDR3 is TGTGCCAGCAGCCGGCTGGGACAGTCCTTTGGGTACGAGCAGTACTTC.

This chain links TRBV30 with TRBJ2-1, with D possibly TRBD2 on 6 matching bases. The germline V gene encodes CDR1 GTSNPN and CDR2 SVGIG (reference sequence). The CDR3 consists of 16 residues. The V and J ends lost 2 bases and 0 bases respectively, with 14 bases between them. The CDR3 nucleotides read TGTGCCTGGAGTAGGCTAGCGTTGAGCTCCTACAATGAGCAGTTCTTC. Its translation is CAWSRLALSSYNEQFF. Full variable domain (missing parts from reference TRBV30 and TRBJ2-1): SQTIHQWPATLVQPVGSPLSLECTVEGTSNPNLYWYRQAAGRGLQLLFYSVGIGQISSEVPQNLSASRPQDRQFILSSKKLLLSDSGFYLCAWSRLALSSYNEQFFGPGTRLTVL.

This chain joins TRBV10-3 and TRBJ1-1; 7 bases map to TRBD1. The J segment lost 5 bases and the V segment lost 3 bases, leaving 9 bases of the junction unmatched. The CDR3 runs 15 residues. Germline V gene sequence: CDR1 ENHRY, CDR2 SYGVKD. The DNA of the CDR3 is TGTGCCATCAGTGATACCGGAGAGGGGGCAACTGAAGCTTTCTTT. It codes for CAISDTGEGATEAFF.

The V and J genes are TRBV19 and TRBJ2-1, with a weak D call TRBD2 (6 bases). The CDR3 sequence is 16 residues long. The ends were cut back, 5 bases at V and 5 bases at J, with 19 bases in the middle. The germline CDR1 and CDR2 sequences are LNHDA and SQIVND (reference sequence). The CDR3 reads CASSDGRRRENNEQFF. CDR3 bases: TGTGCCAGTAGTGACGGGAGAAGACGAGAAAACAATGAGCAGTTCTTC.

The chain carries TRBV2 and TRBJ1-1; no clear D gene. V lost 8 bases and J lost 1, with 8 bases in between. This CDR3 contains 12 residues. Germline CDR1 reads SNHLY; CDR2 reads FYNNEI. The CDR3 nucleotides are TGTGCCAGCCAACCGAGGAACACTGAAGCTTTCTTT. Translation gives CASQPRNTEAFF. Supplemented by reference TRBV2 and TRBJ1-1, the full variable domain reads EPEVTQTPSHQVTQMGQEVILRCVPISNHLYFYWYRQILGQKVEFLVSFYNNEISEKSEIFDDQFSVERPDGSNFTLKIRSTKLEDSAMYFCASQPRNTEAFFGQGTRLTVV.

The count of this clone is one. The chain joins TRBV29-1 to TRBJ2-3; no reliable D call. The germline V gene encodes CDR1 SQVTM and CDR2 ANQGSEA. The CDR3 loop spans 13 amino acids. The V gene lost 3 bases and the J gene lost 0 bases, with 7 bases spanning the gap. DNA of the CDR3: TGCAGCGTTGATCGCCAGAGCACAGATACGCAGTATTTT. Amino acid sequence: CSVDRQSTDTQYF.

The chain couples TRBV6-5 to TRBJ1-1, with a tentative D call TRBD1 (6 bases). The V gene lost 6 bases and the J gene lost 10 bases, with 18 bases spanning the gap. Germline-derived CDR1 and CDR2 are MNHEY and SVGAGI. The CDR3 spans 13 residues. CDR3 in DNA: TGTGCCAGCAGCCCTCCGGGACAAAAGGGAGCTTTCTTT. Its protein product is CASSPPGQKGAFF.

This clone appeared a single time. The chain recombines TRBV6-5 with TRBJ1-4, with D possibly TRBD1 on 5 matching bases. The germline CDR1 and CDR2 sequences are MNHEY and SVGAGI. The CDR3 is made up of 15 amino acids. The V end lost 5 bases, the J end lost 0 bases, and 10 bases lay between the germline ends. The CDR3 DNA follows: TGTGCCAGCAGTCGTCAGGGTGCAACTAATGAAAAACTGTTTTTT. This encodes CASSRQGATNEKLFF.

This rearrangement joins TRBV29-1 to TRBJ2-6; 11 bases are a match to TRBD2. With V trimmed by 8 bases and J by 1 base, 7 bases remained unmatched. CDR1 is SQVTM, CDR2 ANQGSEA, per germline. The CDR3 loop spans 16 amino acids. CDR3: CSTGLAGQSGANVLTF. CDR3 coding DNA: TGCAGCACCGGACTAGCGGGCCAGTCTGGGGCCAACGTCCTGACTTTC.

This rearrangement joins TRBV6-1 to TRBJ2-7; D gene uncertain. Germline CDR1 MNHNS, CDR2 SASEGT. The CDR3 contains 14 residues. The V and J ends lost 4 bases and 0 bases respectively, with 10 bases between them. The CDR3 nucleotides read TGTGCCAGCAGTGGGGCCTTTGGCTCCTACGAGCAGTACTTC. This encodes CASSGAFGSYEQYF.

The V gene is TRBV6-5, the J gene TRBJ2-1; maybe TRBD1 (6 bases). This CDR3 is 12 amino acids long. V lost 6 bases and J 5 bases, leaving 8 bases between the germline ends. The germline gives CDR1 MNHEY, CDR2 SVGAGI. CDR3 DNA sequence: TGTGCCAGCAGCAACAGGGACAATGAGCAGTTCTTC. This encodes CASSNRDNEQFF.

V gene TRBV30 combines with J gene TRBJ1-1; D perhaps matches TRBD1 (5 bases). CDR1 and CDR2 from the germline V gene are GTSNPN and SVGIG (reference sequence). The V end lost 2 bases, the J end lost 4 bases, and 11 bases lay between the germline ends. This CDR3 has 13 amino acids. The CDR3 loop reads CAWSRPGFTEAFF. The CDR3 DNA reads TGTGCCTGGAGTCGCCCAGGGTTCACTGAAGCTTTCTTT.

The rearrangement joins TRBV18 to TRBJ2-7, with TRBD1 matching over 11 bases. The germline gives CDR1 KGHSH, CDR2 LQKENI. This CDR3 region has 16 residues. The V gene end was trimmed by 4 bases and the J gene end by 4 bases; junction bases not matched to a gene: 9. CDR3 in DNA: TGTGCCAGCTCACTTACCCCCGGACAGGGGGCGTACGAGCAGTACTTC. Translated: CASSLTPGQGAYEQYF.

CDR3 sequence: CASSARTGMNTQYF. In nucleotides, the CDR3 is TGTGCCAGCAGTGCCCGGACAGGGATGAATACGCAGTATTTT. V usage is TRBV6-1 and J usage is TRBJ2-3; 8 bases line up with TRBD1. The CDR3 loop spans 14 amino acids. Germline CDR1 is MNHNS and CDR2 is SASEGT. The ends lost 4 bases at V and 7 bases at J; junction bases unmatched: 7.

This chain connects TRBV29-1 to TRBJ1-2; 7 positions match TRBD1. V gave up 5 bases and J gave up 1 base; unmatched junction bases: 7. The CDR3 is 14 residues long. Per the germline V gene, CDR1 is SQVTM and CDR2 is ANQGSEA. The DNA for the CDR3 is TGCAGCGTTTTGGACAGGCTCGATAACTATGGCTACACCTTC. Encoded protein: CSVLDRLDNYGYTF.

For the CDR3, the DNA is TGTGCCAGCAGCCAGCCGGGACTAGCTTCCCATGAGCAGTTCTTC. Translation gives CASSQPGLASHEQFF. J is TRBJ2-1 and V is TRBV7-8; 9 bases are shared with TRBD2. After removal of 5 bases from V and 8 bases from J, the junction contained 10 bases not matched to a gene. This CDR3 region has 15 residues. CDR1 SGHVS and CDR2 FQNEAQ come from the germline V gene. Full variable domain (rest looked up from reference TRBV7-8 and TRBJ2-1): GAGVSQSPRYKVAKRGQDVALRCDPISGHVSLFWYQQALGQGPEFLTYFQNEAQLDKSGLPSDRFFAERPEGSVSTLKIQRTQQEDSAVYLCASSQPGLASHEQFFGPGTRLTVL.

The chain uses TRBV5-1 and TRBJ2-1; possible D gene TRBD2, 6 bases. V was pared by 4 bases and J by 5 bases, with 16 bases between. Per germline, CDR1 SGHRS and CDR2 YFSETQ. CDR3 size: 15 residues. CDR3 loop: CASSPTGTRHNEQFF. The DNA for the CDR3 is TGCGCCAGCAGCCCTACCGGGACTCGTCACAATGAGCAGTTCTTC.